These T cell receptor beta chains were read from a single sample in a study of blood T cell repertoires in COVID-19. The assay was immunoSEQ multiplex PCR, and TCRdb's table has in-frame clones only and misses some. The sample has roughly 120,000 clones, around 87% seen once. Sequenced: peripheral blood. These receptors all come from a human donor in a cohort sampled during active COVID-19. The CDR3 runs from the conserved cysteine through the conserved F or W. A D gene is named only where the DNA matches it firmly. Not every row has a clone size; where given, it reads once, few, many or a size class.

16	TRBV29-1	TRBD2	TRBJ2-7	few	CSVEGPAGGEAYEQYF	TGCAGCGTTGAAGGGCCAGCGGGAGGGGAAGCCTACGAGCAGTACTTC
14	TRBV5-4	TRBD1	TRBJ2-1	NA	CASSFRQGAYEQFF	TGTGCCAGCAGCTTCAGACAGGGGGCGTATGAGCAGTTCTTC
16	TRBV4-1	NA	TRBJ2-5	NA	CASSQARPGGQETQYF	TGCGCCAGCAGCCAAGCCCGACCCGGGGGCCAAGAGACCCAGTACTTC
16	TRBV18	TRBD1	TRBJ1-2	NA	CASSKETGLVDYGYTF	TGTGCCAGCTCAAAAGAGACAGGGCTAGTGGACTATGGCTACACCTTC
14	TRBV2	NA	TRBJ1-4	NA	CASRNRPVGEKLFF	TGTGCCAGCAGAAACAGGCCCGTCGGGGAAAAACTGTTTTTT
13	TRBV12-3/TRBV12-4	NA	TRBJ2-1	NA	CASTPPGYNEQFF	TGTGCCAGCACCCCTCCGGGTTACAATGAGCAGTTCTTC
15	TRBV6-2/TRBV6-3	NA	TRBJ1-2	NA	CASSLDSPLGYGYTF	TGTGCCAGCAGTCTCGACAGTCCCCTGGGCTATGGCTACACCTTC
16	TRBV19	TRBD1	TRBJ2-7	NA	CASSISLDRVGYEQYF	TGTGCCAGTAGTATCTCCCTGGACAGGGTTGGGTACGAGCAGTACTTC
12	TRBV29-1	TRBD1	TRBJ2-7	NA	CSVSWGTGEQYF	TGCAGCGTCTCATGGGGGACAGGTGAGCAGTACTTC
13	TRBV30	TRBD1	TRBJ1-5	NA	CAWSGQGREPQHF	TGTGCCTGGAGTGGACAGGGTAGGGAGCCCCAGCATTTT
15	TRBV12-1	NA	TRBJ1-1	NA	CASSSGQGSNTEAFF	TGTGCCAGCAGCTCGGGACAGGGATCGAACACTGAAGCTTTCTTT